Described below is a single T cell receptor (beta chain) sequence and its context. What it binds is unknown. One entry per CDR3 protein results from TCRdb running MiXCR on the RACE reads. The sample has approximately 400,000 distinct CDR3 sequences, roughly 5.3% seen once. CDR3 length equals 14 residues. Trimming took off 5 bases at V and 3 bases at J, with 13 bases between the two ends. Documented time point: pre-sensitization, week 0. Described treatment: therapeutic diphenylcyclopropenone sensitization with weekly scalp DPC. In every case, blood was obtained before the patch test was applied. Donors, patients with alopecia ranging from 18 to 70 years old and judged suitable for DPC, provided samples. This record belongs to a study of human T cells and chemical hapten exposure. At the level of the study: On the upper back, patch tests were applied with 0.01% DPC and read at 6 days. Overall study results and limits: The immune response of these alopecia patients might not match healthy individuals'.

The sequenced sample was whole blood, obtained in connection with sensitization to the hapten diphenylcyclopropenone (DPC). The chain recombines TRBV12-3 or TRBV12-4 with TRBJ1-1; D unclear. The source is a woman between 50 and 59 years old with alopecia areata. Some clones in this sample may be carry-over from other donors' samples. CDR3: CASSLGGPHTEAFF. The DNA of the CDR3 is TGTGCCAGCAGTCTAGGCGGACCGCACACTGAAGCTTTCTTT.